This entry features one T cell receptor beta chain sequence. The sample is drawn from a study of somatic mutations in cytotoxic T cells in rheumatoid arthritis. For the study at large: The authors flow-sorted some V beta antibody-stained T-cell populations at nearly 100% purity, including V beta1+ cells that they sequenced for TCRB.

Generated by immunoSEQ multiplex PCR, the TCRdb table keeps only in-frame clones and is missing some. The data contain over 8,500 clones, more than 65% of them singletons. Per germline, CDR1 MDHEN and CDR2 SYDVKM. Trimming cost V 3 bases and J 2 bases, with 12 bases left between them. The CDR3 is 15 amino acids. This rearrangement joins TRBV28 to TRBJ2-3; the D call may be TRBD1 or TRBD2 (5 bases each). Sequenced input: CD8+ T cells sorted from blood. This receptor was obtained from a man aged 55-75 years in good health. CDR3 coding DNA: TGTGCCAGCAGTTTCACGTTGGGACCCACAGATACGCAGTATTTT. It yields the protein CASSFTLGPTDTQYF.